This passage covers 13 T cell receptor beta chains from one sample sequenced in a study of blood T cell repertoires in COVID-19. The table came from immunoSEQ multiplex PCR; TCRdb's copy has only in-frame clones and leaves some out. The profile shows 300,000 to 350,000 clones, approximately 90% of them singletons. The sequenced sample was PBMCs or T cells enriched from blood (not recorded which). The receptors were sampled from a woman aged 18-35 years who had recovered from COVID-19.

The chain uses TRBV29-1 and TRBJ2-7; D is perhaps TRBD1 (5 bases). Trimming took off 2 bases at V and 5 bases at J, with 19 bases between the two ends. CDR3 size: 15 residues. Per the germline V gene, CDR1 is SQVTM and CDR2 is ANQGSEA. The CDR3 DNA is TGCAGCGTTGAAAAAATGGGGCCGAGGACCGACGAGCAGTACTTC. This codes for CSVEKMGPRTDEQYF.

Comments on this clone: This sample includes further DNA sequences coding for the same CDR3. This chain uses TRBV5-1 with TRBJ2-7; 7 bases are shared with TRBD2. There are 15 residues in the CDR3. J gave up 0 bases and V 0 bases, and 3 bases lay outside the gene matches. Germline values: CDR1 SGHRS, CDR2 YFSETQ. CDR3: CASSLGGGSSYEQYF. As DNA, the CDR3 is TGCGCCAGCAGCTTGGGAGGCGGGAGCTCCTACGAGCAGTACTTC.

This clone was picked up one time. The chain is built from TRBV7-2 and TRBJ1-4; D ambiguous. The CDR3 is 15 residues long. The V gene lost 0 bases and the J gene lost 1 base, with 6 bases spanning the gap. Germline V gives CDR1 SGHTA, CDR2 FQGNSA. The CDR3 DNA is TGTGCCAGCAGCTTAGCGCCAGGAACTAATGAAAAACTGTTTTTT. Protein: CASSLAPGTNEKLFF.

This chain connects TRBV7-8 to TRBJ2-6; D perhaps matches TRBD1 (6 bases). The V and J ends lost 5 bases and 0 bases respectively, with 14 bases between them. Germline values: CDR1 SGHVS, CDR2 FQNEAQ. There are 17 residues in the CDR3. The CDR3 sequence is CASSLRTDLSGANVLTF. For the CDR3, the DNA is TGTGCCAGCAGCCTAAGGACAGACCTCTCTGGGGCCAACGTCCTGACTTTC.

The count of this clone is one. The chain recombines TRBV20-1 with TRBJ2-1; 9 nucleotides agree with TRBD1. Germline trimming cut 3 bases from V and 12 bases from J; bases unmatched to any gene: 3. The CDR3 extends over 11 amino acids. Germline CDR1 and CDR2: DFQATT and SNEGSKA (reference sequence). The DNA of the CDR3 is TGCAGTGCTAGTCAGGACAGGGGGCAGTTCTTC. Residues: CSASQDRGQFF.

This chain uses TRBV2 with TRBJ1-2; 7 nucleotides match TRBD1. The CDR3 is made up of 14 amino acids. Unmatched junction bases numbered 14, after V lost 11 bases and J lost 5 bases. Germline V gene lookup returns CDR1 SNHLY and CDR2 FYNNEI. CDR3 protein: CAWNRDRQNYGYTF. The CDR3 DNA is TGTGCCTGGAACCGGGACAGACAGAATTATGGCTACACCTTC. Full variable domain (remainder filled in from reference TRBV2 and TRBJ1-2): EPEVTQTPSHQVTQMGQEVILRCVPISNHLYFYWYRQILGQKVEFLVSFYNNEISEKSEIFDDQFSVERPDGSNFTLKIRSTKLEDSAMYFCAWNRDRQNYGYTFGSGTRLTVV.

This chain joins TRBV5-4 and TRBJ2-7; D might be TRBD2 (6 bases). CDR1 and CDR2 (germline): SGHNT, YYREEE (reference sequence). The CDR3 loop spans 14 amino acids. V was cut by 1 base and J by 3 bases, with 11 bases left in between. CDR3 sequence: CASSLPGGDYEQYF. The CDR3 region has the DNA TGTGCCAGCAGCTTGCCGGGCGGGGACTACGAGCAGTACTTC.

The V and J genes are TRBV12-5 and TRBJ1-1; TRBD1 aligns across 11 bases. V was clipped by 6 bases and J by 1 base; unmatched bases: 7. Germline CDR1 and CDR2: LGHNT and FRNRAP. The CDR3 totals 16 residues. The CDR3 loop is CASGPPGTGGNTEAFF. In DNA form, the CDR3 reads TGTGCTAGTGGCCCACCCGGGACAGGGGGGAACACTGAAGCTTTCTTT. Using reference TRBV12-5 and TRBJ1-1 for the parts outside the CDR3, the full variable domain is DARVTQTPRHKVTEMGQEVTMRCQPILGHNTVFWYRQTMMQGLELLAYFRNRAPLDDSGMPKDRFSAEMPDATLATLKIQPSEPRDSAVYFCASGPPGTGGNTEAFFGQGTRLTVV.

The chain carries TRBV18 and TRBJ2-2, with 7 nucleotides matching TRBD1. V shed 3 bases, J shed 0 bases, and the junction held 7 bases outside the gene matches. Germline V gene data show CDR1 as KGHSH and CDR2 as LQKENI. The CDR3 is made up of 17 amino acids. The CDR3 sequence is CASSPTIGTANTGELFF. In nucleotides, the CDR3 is TGTGCCAGCTCACCTACGATCGGGACAGCGAACACCGGGGAGCTGTTTTTT.

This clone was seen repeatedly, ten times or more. The CDR3 DNA sequence: TGTGCCAGCAGGGTGACTAGCGGGAGGGTGTCTATCTCCTACGAGCAGTACTTC. Translating it yields CASRVTSGRVSISYEQYF. V and J are TRBV2 and TRBJ2-7; 14 bases agree with TRBD2. The CDR3 is 18 residues long. Germline-derived CDR1 and CDR2 are SNHLY and FYNNEI. The V segment lost 6 bases and the J segment 0 bases; nucleotides outside the gene matches: 10.

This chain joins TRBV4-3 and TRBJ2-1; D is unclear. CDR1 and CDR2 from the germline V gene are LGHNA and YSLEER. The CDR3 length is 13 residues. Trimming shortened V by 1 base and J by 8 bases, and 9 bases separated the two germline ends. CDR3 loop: CASSQGTVDEQFF. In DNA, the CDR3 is TGCGCCAGCAGCCAAGGAACGGTCGATGAGCAGTTCTTC.

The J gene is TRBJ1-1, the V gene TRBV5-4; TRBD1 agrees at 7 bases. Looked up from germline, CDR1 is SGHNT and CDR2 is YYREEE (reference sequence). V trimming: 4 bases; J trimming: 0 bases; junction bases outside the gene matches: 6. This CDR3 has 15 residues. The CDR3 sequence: CASSDIQGLNTEAFF. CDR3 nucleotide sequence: TGTGCCAGCAGCGATATACAGGGGCTGAACACTGAAGCTTTCTTT.

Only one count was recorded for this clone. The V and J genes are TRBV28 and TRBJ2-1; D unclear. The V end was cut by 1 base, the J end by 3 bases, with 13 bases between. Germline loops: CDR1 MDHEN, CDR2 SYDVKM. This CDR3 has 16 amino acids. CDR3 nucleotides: TGTGCCAGCAGTTTATTCGTAAATCCCCTCTACAATGAGCAGTTCTTC. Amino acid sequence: CASSLFVNPLYNEQFF.